Below, 31 T cell receptor beta chains from the same sample are listed, as sequenced in a study of cytomegalovirus exposure and HLA in healthy donors. The PCR had 60 Vbeta and 13 Jbeta primers. Data came from immunoSEQ multiplex PCR; TCRdb stores just in-frame clones and leaves some out. Of about 130,000 clones listed, 65% to 75% were seen once; the top ten hold less than 5%. The sequenced sample was PBMCs. The receptors shown here come from a woman between 50 and 59 years old in good health and CMV-seropositive.

The chain uses TRBV2 and TRBJ1-5; a possible D gene is TRBD1 (6 bases). Trimming pared 2 bases from V and 4 bases from J, leaving 12 bases between. The CDR3 is 15 amino acids. CDR1 is SNHLY and CDR2 is FYNNEI in the germline V gene. The CDR3 sequence is CASSEWDTPNQPQHF. DNA for the CDR3: TGTGCCAGCAGTGAATGGGACACACCTAATCAGCCCCAGCATTTT.

This chain connects TRBV5-1 to TRBJ2-7; a weak D match, TRBD2 (5 bases). From germline, CDR1 is SGHRS and CDR2 YFSETQ. The V end was cut by 4 bases, the J end by 1 base, with 12 bases between. This CDR3 has 14 residues. The CDR3 region is CASSPTRVSYEQYF. The CDR3 coding sequence is TGCGCCAGCAGCCCTACTAGAGTTTCCTACGAGCAGTACTTC.

V is TRBV6-5 and J is TRBJ2-7, with D possibly matching TRBD1 (5 bases). This CDR3 spans 15 amino acids. Trimming shortened V by 0 bases and J by 4 bases, and 13 bases separated the two germline ends. Germline V gene sequence: CDR1 MNHEY, CDR2 SVGAGI. CDR3: CASSYSGALGYEQYF. DNA for the CDR3: TGTGCCAGCAGTTACTCTGGGGCTTTGGGTTACGAGCAGTACTTC.

The J gene is TRBJ2-5, the V gene TRBV27, with D uncertain. Trimming removed 1 base from V and 4 bases from J, with 10 bases in between. Germline CDR1 reads MNHEY; CDR2 reads SMNVEV (reference sequence). This CDR3 has 14 residues. CDR3 region: CASSLLGSGETQYF. For the CDR3, the DNA is TGTGCCAGCAGTTTATTGGGTTCGGGAGAGACCCAGTACTTC.

V and J are TRBV6-4 and TRBJ1-4, with a weak D call TRBD1 (5 bases). The V end lost 0 bases, the J end lost 0 bases, and 17 bases lay between the germline ends. Germline CDR1 is MRHNA and CDR2 is SNTAGT. CDR3 length: 19 residues. The CDR3 sequence is CASSDSGGGAHSTNEKLFF. CDR3 DNA: TGTGCCAGCAGTGACTCGGGGGGAGGGGCTCACTCAACTAATGAAAAACTGTTTTTT.

In DNA, the CDR3 is TGTGCCAGCAGCTTAGTTCCCGGGTCCGGGGAGCTGTTTTTT. Protein: CASSLVPGSGELFF. The rearrangement links TRBV7-9 to TRBJ2-2; D is uncertain. Germline-derived CDR1 and CDR2 are SEHNR and FQNEAQ (reference sequence). V gave up 1 base and J gave up 6 bases, with 9 bases separating them. The CDR3 totals 14 residues. Supplemented by reference TRBV7-9 and TRBJ2-2, the full variable domain reads DTGVSQNPRHKITKRGQNVTFRCDPISEHNRLYWYRQTLGQGPEFLTYFQNEAQLEKSRLLSDRFSAERPKGSFSTLEIQRTEQGDSAMYLCASSLVPGSGELFFGEGSRLTVL.

This clone was seen a few times. The chain employs TRBV19 and TRBJ2-5; 8 bases align to TRBD1. The DNA end is more similar to TRBJ2-7, so the J call may be wrong. The CDR3 spans 13 residues. CDR1 is LNHDA, CDR2 SQIVND, per germline (reference sequence). CDR3 protein: CATTGQGKYEQYF. The CDR3 DNA is TGTGCCACCACCGGACAGGGCAAGTACGAGCAGTACTTC.

The chain is built from TRBV15 and TRBJ2-1, with 9 nucleotides matching TRBD2. Germline CDR1 LNHNV, CDR2 YYDKDF (reference sequence). V gave up 0 bases and J gave up 8 bases; unmatched junction bases: 11. The CDR3 has 17 residues. CDR3: CATSRDLPRGGTDEQFF. CDR3 sequence (DNA): TGTGCCACCAGCAGAGATCTCCCGCGGGGGGGCACAGATGAGCAGTTCTTC.

The rearrangement uses TRBV27 and TRBJ1-6; a possible D gene is TRBD1 (5 bases). CDR1 and CDR2 (germline): MNHEY, SMNVEV (reference sequence). Trimming pared 4 bases from V and 4 bases from J, leaving 11 bases between. The CDR3 is made up of 15 amino acids. The CDR3 spells CASSSITGYNSPLHF. In DNA form, the CDR3 reads TGTGCCAGCAGTTCGATCACAGGTTATAATTCACCCCTCCACTTT.

The J gene is TRBJ2-7, the V gene TRBV10-3, with a tentative D call TRBD1 (5 bases). The ends were cut back, 10 bases at V and 1 base at J, with 20 bases in the middle. Germline V gene lookup returns CDR1 ENHRY and CDR2 SYGVKD. The CDR3 is 15 residues long. This CDR3 reads CATTPRVADSYEQYF. The CDR3 coding sequence is TGTGCCACAACCCCCAGGGTCGCCGATTCCTACGAGCAGTACTTC.

CDR3 DNA sequence: TGTGCCAGCAGCTTAACGACTAGCGGGCCAAAAGAGGGCTCCTACAATGAGCAGTTCTTC. Protein sequence: CASSLTTSGPKEGSYNEQFF. The chain couples TRBV13 to TRBJ2-1; TRBD2 aligns across 10 bases. Per the germline V gene, CDR1 is PRHDT and CDR2 is FYEKMQ (reference sequence). With V trimmed by 2 bases and J by 0 bases, 13 bases remained unmatched. CDR3 size: 20 residues.

This clone showed up just a few times. V usage is TRBV11-2 and J usage is TRBJ1-1; no clear D gene. Trimming removed 5 bases at V and 6 bases at J, with 13 bases between. The CDR3 runs 13 residues. CDR1 SGHAT and CDR2 FQNNGV come from the germline V gene. The CDR3 loop is CASSPRTVPEAFF. The CDR3, as DNA: TGTGCCAGCAGCCCTCGTACAGTCCCTGAAGCTTTCTTT.

V and J are TRBV5-1 and TRBJ2-2; 7 bases match TRBD2. The CDR3 has 16 residues. Germline values: CDR1 SGHRS, CDR2 YFSETQ. V dropped 2 bases and J dropped 0; count of bases not matched to a gene: 4. CDR3 residues: CASSLRTSANTGELFF. CDR3 DNA: TGCGCCAGCAGCTTACGTACTAGCGCGAACACCGGGGAGCTGTTTTTT.

In its sample, this clone was seen a few times. The V call is TRBV28, the J call TRBJ2-5; 8 bases agree with TRBD2. The last part of the DNA fits TRBJ2-7 better; the J call may be wrong. This CDR3 spans 17 amino acids. The germline V gene encodes CDR1 MDHEN and CDR2 SYDVKM. The CDR3 region is CASSLLVGGGTSYEQYF. CDR3 bases: TGTGCCAGCAGTTTATTGGTCGGGGGGGGGACCTCCTACGAGCAGTACTTC.

The chain carries TRBV5-1 and TRBJ2-3; 8 bases fit TRBD2. CDR3 length: 14 residues. Trimming at V came to 3 bases and at J to 2 bases, leaving 2 bases not matched to a gene. CDR1 SGHRS and CDR2 YFSETQ come from the germline V gene. This CDR3 reads CASSSGLATDTQYF. The CDR3 DNA is TGCGCCAGCAGCTCCGGACTAGCCACAGATACGCAGTATTTT.

In this sample, this clone turned up a few times. Here the CDR3 reads CASSQATGGSETQYF. The CDR3 bases are TGCGCCAGCAGCCAAGCTACAGGGGGCTCAGAGACCCAGTACTTC. This chain joins TRBV4-3 and TRBJ2-5; the match to TRBD1 covers 9 bases. Germline-derived CDR1 and CDR2 are LGHNA and YSLEER. The CDR3 extends over 15 amino acids. V lost 1 base, J lost 4 bases, and 4 bases stayed unmatched.

This chain connects TRBV23-1 to TRBJ2-7; weak D call: TRBD2 (6 bases). TRBV23-1 is treated as an ORF (open reading frame) with a function not yet certain. Trimming shortened V by 0 bases and J by 7 bases, and 16 bases separated the two germline ends. The CDR3 has 15 residues. CDR3 residues: CASSQSGSRGLEQYF. The CDR3 DNA reads as TGCGCCAGCAGTCAATCGGGCTCCCGGGGGTTGGAGCAGTACTTC.

A single count supports this clone. This sequence joins TRBV13 and TRBJ2-2, with D possibly matching TRBD1 (6 bases). The length of the CDR3 is 16 residues. Between the trimmed V and J ends, which lost 5 bases and 5 bases, there was a span of 18 bases. The germline CDR1 and CDR2 sequences are PRHDT and FYEKMQ (reference sequence). CDR3 bases: TGTGCCAGCAGCCCGCAGGGGCGGTTTGGTACCGGGGAGCTGTTTTTT. This sequence encodes CASSPQGRFGTGELFF.

CDR3 loop: CASSKVRTSGGAGEQYF. CDR3 nucleotides: TGTGCCAGCAGCAAAGTACGTACTAGCGGGGGGGCTGGCGAGCAGTACTTC. This chain links TRBV21-1 with TRBJ2-7; the D call in the table, TRBD2, was not verified against the DNA. TRBV21-1 is classified as a pseudogene. This CDR3 spans 17 amino acids.

The V call is TRBV11-2, the J call TRBJ2-1, with 7 bases identical to TRBD1. The J segment lost 6 bases and the V segment lost 5 bases, leaving 4 bases of the junction unmatched. CDR3 length equals 13 residues. Germline V gene lookup returns CDR1 SGHAT and CDR2 FQNNGV. The CDR3 DNA is TGTGCCAGCAGCACGGGGACAGTCAATGAGCAGTTCTTC. Protein: CASSTGTVNEQFF.

The gene calls are TRBV5-5 and TRBJ2-7; D is unclear. V dropped 1 base and J dropped 4 bases, with 15 bases sitting between them. Germline V gives CDR1 SGHKS, CDR2 YYEKEE (reference sequence). The CDR3 runs 15 residues. CDR3 loop: CASSLSVAMIYEQYF. CDR3 DNA sequence: TGTGCCAGCAGCTTGTCGGTCGCGATGATATACGAGCAGTACTTC. Filled out from reference TRBV5-5 and TRBJ2-7, the complete variable domain reads DAGVTQSPTHLIKTRGQQVTLRCSPISGHKSVSWYQQVLGQGPQFIFQYYEKEERGRGNFPDRFSARQFPNYSSELNVNALLLGDSALYLCASSLSVAMIYEQYFGPGTRLTVT.

V gene TRBV11-2 combines with J gene TRBJ2-3; D uncertain. CDR1 and CDR2 (germline): SGHAT, FQNNGV. V lost 6 bases, J lost 6 bases, and 10 bases lay in between. The CDR3 is 12 residues long. CDR3 in amino acids: CASSSTTDTQYF. The CDR3 nucleotides are TGTGCCAGCAGTTCTACTACTGATACGCAGTATTTT.

The V call is TRBV7-9, the J call TRBJ2-5; D is perhaps TRBD1 (6 bases). There are 14 residues in the CDR3. From germline, CDR1 is SEHNR and CDR2 FQNEAQ (reference sequence). V was cut by 1 base and J by 3 bases, with 9 bases left in between. Here the CDR3 DNA reads TGTGCCAGCAGCTTAGGACAGGCAGAAGAGACCCAGTACTTC. Translated: CASSLGQAEETQYF.

The chain recombines TRBV11-2 with TRBJ1-2; D is possibly TRBD1 (6 bases). The length of the CDR3 is 13 residues. Germline V gives CDR1 SGHAT, CDR2 FQNNGV. V was trimmed by 3 bases and J by 7 bases, leaving 12 bases between them. CDR3 coding DNA: TGTGCCAGCAGCTTCCAGGGGCCGGTTGGCTACACCTTC. Residues: CASSFQGPVGYTF. The full variable domain, with the rest looked up from reference TRBV11-2 and TRBJ1-2, is EAGVAQSPRYKIIEKRQSVAFWCNPISGHATLYWYQQILGQGPKLLIQFQNNGVVDDSQLPKDRFSAERLKGVDSTLKIQPAKLEDSAVYLCASSFQGPVGYTFGSGTRLTVV.

The rearrangement links TRBV27 to TRBJ2-3, with unresolved D. V lost 2 bases, J lost 2 bases, and 11 bases lay in between. CDR1 is MNHEY, CDR2 SMNVEV, per germline (reference sequence). The CDR3 consists of 15 residues. Here the CDR3 reads CASSLLVPFTDTQYF. The CDR3 DNA sequence: TGTGCCAGCAGTTTACTAGTGCCTTTCACAGATACGCAGTATTTT.

The J gene is TRBJ2-1, the V gene TRBV7-7; 8 nucleotides match TRBD1. The germline gives CDR1 SSHAT, CDR2 FNYEAQ (reference sequence). The CDR3 is 14 residues long. V was clipped by 5 bases and J by 2 bases; unmatched bases: 2. The CDR3 region is CASSRDRTYNEQFF. In DNA form, the CDR3 reads TGTGCCAGCAGCCGGGACAGGACCTACAATGAGCAGTTCTTC. The variable domain in full, with the rest retrieved from reference TRBV7-7 and TRBJ2-1, is GAGVSQSPRYKVTKRGQDVTLRCDPISSHATLYWYQQALGQGPEFLTYFNYEAQPDKSGLPSDRFSAERPEGSISTLTIQRTEQRDSAMYRCASSRDRTYNEQFFGPGTRLTVL.

The chain joins TRBV5-4 to TRBJ2-5; D is perhaps TRBD2 (5 bases). The V and J ends lost 2 bases and 2 bases respectively, with 7 bases between them. CDR1 and CDR2 from the germline V gene are SGHNT and YYREEE (reference sequence). CDR3 length equals 13 residues. The CDR3 protein is CASSFTGQETQYF. The DNA for the CDR3 is TGTGCCAGCAGCTTCACGGGGCAAGAGACCCAGTACTTC.

This clone was seen only once. The rearrangement links TRBV28 to TRBJ2-3; 7 bases are shared with TRBD2. Germline V gene lookup returns CDR1 MDHEN and CDR2 SYDVKM. Unmatched junction bases numbered 5, after V lost 6 bases and J lost 2 bases. The CDR3 has 14 residues. The CDR3 spells CASSREDTTDTQYF. The DNA of the CDR3 is TGTGCCAGCAGCCGGGAGGACACCACAGATACGCAGTATTTT.

J is TRBJ1-3 and V is TRBV25-1; D remains unclear. The V end was cut by 4 bases, the J end by 2 bases, with 15 bases between. This CDR3 region has 16 residues. The germline V gene has CDR1 MGHDK and CDR2 SYGVNS. Here the CDR3 reads CASSADPNLAGNTIYF. Written as DNA, the CDR3 is TGTGCCAGCAGTGCAGATCCAAATCTGGCTGGAAACACCATATATTTT.

V usage is TRBV2 and J usage is TRBJ2-5; 13 bases are a match to TRBD2. The end of the DNA is better explained by TRBJ2-7, so the J call may be wrong. Germline loops: CDR1 SNHLY, CDR2 FYNNEI. The CDR3 runs 15 residues. CDR3 in DNA: TGTGCCAGCAGGCTTACTAGCGGGAGGGCCTACGAGCAGTACTTC. Encoded protein: CASRLTSGRAYEQYF.

This clone showed up just once. The V call is TRBV9, the J call TRBJ2-7, with D unresolved. Trimming pared 0 bases from V and 0 bases from J, leaving 7 bases between. This CDR3 has 14 residues. Looked up from germline, CDR1 is SGDLS and CDR2 is YYNGEE. The DNA for the CDR3 is TGTGCCAGCAGCGTAGCAGCTAGCTCCTACGAGCAGTACTTC. This sequence encodes CASSVAASSYEQYF.